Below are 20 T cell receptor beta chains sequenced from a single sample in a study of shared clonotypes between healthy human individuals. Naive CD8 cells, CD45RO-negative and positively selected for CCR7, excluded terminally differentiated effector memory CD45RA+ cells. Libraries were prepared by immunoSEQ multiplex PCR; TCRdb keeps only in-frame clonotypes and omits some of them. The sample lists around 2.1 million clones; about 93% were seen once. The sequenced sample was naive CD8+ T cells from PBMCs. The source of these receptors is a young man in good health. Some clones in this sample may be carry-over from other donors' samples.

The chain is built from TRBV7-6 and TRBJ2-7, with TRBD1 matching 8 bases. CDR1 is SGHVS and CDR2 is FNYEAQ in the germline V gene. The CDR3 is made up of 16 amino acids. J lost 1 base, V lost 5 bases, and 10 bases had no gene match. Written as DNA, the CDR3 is TGTGCCAGCAGCGCCACGGGACAGGCCTCGTCCTACGAGCAGTACTTC. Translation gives CASSATGQASSYEQYF.

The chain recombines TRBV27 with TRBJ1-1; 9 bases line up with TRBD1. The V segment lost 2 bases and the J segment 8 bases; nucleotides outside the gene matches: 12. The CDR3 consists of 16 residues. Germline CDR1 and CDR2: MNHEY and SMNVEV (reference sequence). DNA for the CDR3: TGTGCCAGCAGTTTAGCCGCCGGACAGGGGCTTATGGAAGCTTTCTTT. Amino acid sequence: CASSLAAGQGLMEAFF.

CDR3: CSAVGAGGPREQFF. The CDR3 coding sequence is TGCAGCGCGGTGGGAGCGGGAGGGCCGCGTGAGCAGTTCTTC. The chain uses TRBV29-1 and TRBJ2-1; 10 bases line up with TRBD2. The trim removed 7 bases at V and 9 bases at J, leaving 12 bases unmatched. This CDR3 region has 14 residues. CDR1 and CDR2 from the germline V gene are SQVTM and ANQGSEA.

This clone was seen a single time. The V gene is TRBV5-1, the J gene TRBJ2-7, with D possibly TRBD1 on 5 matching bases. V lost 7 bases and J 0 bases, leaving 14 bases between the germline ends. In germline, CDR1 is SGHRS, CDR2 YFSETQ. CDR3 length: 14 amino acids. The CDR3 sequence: CASYPGRDSYEQYF. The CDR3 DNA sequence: TGCGCCAGCTACCCGGGCAGGGACTCCTACGAGCAGTACTTC.

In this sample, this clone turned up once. The DNA for the CDR3 is TGCGCCAGCAGCTTGGCGAAGGACACCGGGGAGCTGTTTTTT. Residues: CASSLAKDTGELFF. The chain links TRBV5-1 to TRBJ2-2; D ambiguous. The length of the CDR3 is 14 residues. V lost 0 bases and J lost 3, with 6 bases in between. Germline-derived CDR1 and CDR2 are SGHRS and YFSETQ.

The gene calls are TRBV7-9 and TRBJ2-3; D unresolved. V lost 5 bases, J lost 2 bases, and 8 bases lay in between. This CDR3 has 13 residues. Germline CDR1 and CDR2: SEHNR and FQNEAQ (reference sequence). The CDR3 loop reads CASSGRNTDTQYF. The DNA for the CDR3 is TGTGCCAGCAGCGGTAGAAACACAGATACGCAGTATTTT.

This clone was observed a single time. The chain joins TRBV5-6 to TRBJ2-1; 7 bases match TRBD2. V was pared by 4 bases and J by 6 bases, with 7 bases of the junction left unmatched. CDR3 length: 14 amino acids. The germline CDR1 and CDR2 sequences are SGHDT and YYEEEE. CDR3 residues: CASSLWEGRNEQFF. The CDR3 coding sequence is TGTGCCAGCAGCCTATGGGAGGGCCGCAATGAGCAGTTCTTC.

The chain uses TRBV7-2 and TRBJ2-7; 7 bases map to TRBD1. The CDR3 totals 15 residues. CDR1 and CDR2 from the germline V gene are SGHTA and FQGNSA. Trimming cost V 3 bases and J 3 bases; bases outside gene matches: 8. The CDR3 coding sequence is TGTGCCAGCAGCTTCCAGGGGGTCTTTAACTACGAGCAGTACTTC. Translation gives CASSFQGVFNYEQYF.

DNA for the CDR3: TGTGCCAGCAGTGAACTAGTGGGGGGATACTATCGCAATCAGCCCCAGCATTTT. It yields the protein CASSELVGGYYRNQPQHF. The chain joins TRBV6-1 to TRBJ1-5; D might be TRBD1 (5 bases). The V and J ends lost 2 bases and 2 bases respectively, with 19 bases between them. Germline V lookup: CDR1 MNHNS, CDR2 SASEGT. This CDR3 region has 18 residues.

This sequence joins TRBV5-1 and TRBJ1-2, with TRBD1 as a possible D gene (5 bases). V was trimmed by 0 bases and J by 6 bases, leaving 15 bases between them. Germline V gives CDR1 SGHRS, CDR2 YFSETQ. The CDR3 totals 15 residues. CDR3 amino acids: CASSLVGASGDGYTF. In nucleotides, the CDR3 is TGCGCCAGCAGCTTGGTAGGAGCGTCGGGGGATGGCTACACCTTC.

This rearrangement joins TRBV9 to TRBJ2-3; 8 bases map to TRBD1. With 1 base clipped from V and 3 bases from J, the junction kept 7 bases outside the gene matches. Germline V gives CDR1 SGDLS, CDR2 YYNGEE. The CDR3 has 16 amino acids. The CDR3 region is CASSVPTGGPTDTQYF. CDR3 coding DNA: TGTGCCAGCAGCGTACCTACAGGGGGTCCGACAGATACGCAGTATTTT.

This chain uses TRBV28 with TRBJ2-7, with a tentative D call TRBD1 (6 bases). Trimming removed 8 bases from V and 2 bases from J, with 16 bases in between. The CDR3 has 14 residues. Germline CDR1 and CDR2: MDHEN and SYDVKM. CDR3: CASAARTVAYEQYF. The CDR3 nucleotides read TGTGCCAGCGCGGCCCGGACAGTCGCCTACGAGCAGTACTTC.

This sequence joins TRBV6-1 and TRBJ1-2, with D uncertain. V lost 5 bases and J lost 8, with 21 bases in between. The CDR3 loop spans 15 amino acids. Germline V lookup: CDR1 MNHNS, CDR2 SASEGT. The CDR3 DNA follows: TGTGCCAGCAGTCTACCGACTTCGGGGTTTACGGGCTACACCTTC. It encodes CASSLPTSGFTGYTF.

The CDR3 bases are TGTGCCAGCAGCCCTGGGCTGACAGGGCTGCTGCCCCAGCATTTT. Protein: CASSPGLTGLLPQHF. This rearrangement joins TRBV7-2 to TRBJ1-5; 7 nucleotides line up with TRBD1. Losses at the gene ends were 5 bases for V and 9 bases for J; bases not matched to a gene: 13. CDR3 length equals 15 residues. The germline CDR1 and CDR2 sequences are SGHTA and FQGNSA.

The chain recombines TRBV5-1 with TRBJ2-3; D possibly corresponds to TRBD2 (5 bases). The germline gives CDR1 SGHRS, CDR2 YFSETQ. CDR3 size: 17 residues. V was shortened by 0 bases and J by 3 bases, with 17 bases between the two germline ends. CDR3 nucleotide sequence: TGCGCCAGCAGCTTGGAGCTAGCTAATCCGGGGACAGATACGCAGTATTTT. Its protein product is CASSLELANPGTDTQYF.

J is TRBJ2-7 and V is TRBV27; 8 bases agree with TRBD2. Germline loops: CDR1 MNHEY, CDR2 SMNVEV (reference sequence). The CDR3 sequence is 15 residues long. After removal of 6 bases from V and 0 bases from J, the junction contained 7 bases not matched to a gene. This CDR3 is CASSWYGGASYEQYF. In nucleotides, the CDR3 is TGTGCCAGCAGCTGGTACGGGGGGGCCTCCTACGAGCAGTACTTC.

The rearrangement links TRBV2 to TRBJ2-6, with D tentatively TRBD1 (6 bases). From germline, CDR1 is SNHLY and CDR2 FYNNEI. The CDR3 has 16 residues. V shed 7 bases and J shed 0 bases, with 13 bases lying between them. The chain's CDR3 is CASIRQDFSGANVLTF. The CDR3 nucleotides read TGTGCCAGCATAAGACAGGATTTCTCTGGGGCCAACGTCCTGACTTTC.

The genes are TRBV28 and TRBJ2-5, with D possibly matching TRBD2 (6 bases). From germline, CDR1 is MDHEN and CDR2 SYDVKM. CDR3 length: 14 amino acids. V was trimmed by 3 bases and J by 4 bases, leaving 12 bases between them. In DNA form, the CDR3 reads TGTGCCAGCAGTTTCGGGGGTCCCCGAGAGACCCAGTACTTC. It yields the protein CASSFGGPRETQYF.

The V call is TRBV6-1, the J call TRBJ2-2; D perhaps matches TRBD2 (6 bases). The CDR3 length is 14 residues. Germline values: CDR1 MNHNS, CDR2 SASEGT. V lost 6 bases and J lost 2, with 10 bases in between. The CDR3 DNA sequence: TGTGCCAGCAGGGCCGGGAGAAACACCGGGGAGCTGTTTTTT. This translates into CASRAGRNTGELFF.

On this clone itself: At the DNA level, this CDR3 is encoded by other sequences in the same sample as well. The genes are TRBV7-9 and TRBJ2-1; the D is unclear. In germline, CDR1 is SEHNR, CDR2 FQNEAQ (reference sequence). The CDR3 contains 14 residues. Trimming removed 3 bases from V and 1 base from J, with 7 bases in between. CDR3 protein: CASSFPGSYNEQFF. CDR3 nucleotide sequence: TGTGCCAGCAGCTTCCCTGGTTCCTACAATGAGCAGTTCTTC.